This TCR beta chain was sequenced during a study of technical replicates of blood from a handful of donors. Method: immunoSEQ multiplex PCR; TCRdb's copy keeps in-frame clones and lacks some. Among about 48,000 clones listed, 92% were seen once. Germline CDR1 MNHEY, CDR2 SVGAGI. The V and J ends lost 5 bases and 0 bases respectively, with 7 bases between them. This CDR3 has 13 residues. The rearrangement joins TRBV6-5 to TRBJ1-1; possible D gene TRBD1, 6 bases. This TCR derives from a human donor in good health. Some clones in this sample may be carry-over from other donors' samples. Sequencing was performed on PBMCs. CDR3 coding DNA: TGTGCCAGCAGTCGGACAGTGAACACTGAAGCTTTCTTT. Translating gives CASSRTVNTEAFF.